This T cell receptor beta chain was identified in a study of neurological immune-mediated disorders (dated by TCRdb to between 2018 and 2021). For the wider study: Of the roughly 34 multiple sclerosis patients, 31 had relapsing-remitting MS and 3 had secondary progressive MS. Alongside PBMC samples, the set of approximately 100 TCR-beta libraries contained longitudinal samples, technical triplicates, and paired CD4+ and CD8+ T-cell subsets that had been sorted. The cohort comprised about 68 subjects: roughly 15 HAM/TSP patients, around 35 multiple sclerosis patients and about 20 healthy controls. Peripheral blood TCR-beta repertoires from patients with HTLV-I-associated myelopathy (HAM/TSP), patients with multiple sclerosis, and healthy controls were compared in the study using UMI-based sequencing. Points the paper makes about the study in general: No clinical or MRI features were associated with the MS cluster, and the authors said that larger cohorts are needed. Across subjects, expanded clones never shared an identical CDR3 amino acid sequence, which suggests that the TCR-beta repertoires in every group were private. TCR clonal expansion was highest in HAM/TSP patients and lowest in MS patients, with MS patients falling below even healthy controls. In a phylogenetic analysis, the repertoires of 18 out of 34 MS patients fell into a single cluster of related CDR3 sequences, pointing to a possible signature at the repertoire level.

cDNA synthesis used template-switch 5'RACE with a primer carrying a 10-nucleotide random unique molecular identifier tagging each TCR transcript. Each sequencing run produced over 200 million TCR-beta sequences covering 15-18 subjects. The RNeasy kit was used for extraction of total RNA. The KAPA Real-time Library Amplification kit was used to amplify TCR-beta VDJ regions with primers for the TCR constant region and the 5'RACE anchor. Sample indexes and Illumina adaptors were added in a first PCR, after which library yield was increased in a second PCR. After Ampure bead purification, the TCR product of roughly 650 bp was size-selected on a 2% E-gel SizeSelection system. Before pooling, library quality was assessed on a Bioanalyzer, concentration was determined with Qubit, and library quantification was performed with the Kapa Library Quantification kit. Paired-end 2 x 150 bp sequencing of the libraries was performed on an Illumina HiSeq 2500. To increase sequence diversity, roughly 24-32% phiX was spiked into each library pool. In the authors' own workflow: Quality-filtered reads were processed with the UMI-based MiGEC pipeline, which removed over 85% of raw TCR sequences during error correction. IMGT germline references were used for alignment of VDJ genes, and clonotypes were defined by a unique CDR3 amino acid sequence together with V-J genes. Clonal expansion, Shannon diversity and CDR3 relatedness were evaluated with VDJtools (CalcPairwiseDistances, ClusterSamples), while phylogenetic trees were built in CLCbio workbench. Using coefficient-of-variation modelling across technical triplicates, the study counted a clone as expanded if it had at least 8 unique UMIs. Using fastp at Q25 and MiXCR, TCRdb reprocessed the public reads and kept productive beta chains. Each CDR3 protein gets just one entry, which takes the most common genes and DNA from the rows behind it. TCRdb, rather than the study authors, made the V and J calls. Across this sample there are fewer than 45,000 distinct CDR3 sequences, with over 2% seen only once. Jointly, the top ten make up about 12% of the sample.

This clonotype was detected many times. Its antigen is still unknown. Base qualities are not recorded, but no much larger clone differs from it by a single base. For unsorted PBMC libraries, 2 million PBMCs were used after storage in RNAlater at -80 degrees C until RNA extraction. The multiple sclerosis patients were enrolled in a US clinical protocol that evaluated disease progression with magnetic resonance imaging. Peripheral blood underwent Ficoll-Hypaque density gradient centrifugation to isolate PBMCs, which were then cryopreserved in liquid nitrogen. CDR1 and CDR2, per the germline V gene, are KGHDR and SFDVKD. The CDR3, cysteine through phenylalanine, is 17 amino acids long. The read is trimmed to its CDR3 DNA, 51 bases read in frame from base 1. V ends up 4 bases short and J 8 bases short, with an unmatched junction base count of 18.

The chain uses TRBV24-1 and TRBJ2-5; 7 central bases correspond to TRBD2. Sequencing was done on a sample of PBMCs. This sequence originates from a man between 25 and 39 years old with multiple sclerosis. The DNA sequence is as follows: TGTGCCACCAGTGACCTCGGCCGGGCTAGCGGAATCGAAACCCAGTACTTC. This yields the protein CATSDLGRASGIETQYF.